What follows are 9 T cell receptor beta chains derived from one specimen sequenced in a study of cytomegalovirus exposure and HLA in healthy donors. PCR used 60 Vbeta primers and 13 Jbeta primers. Measured with immunoSEQ multiplex PCR; TCRdb has only the in-frame clones, and not every one. The sample yields around 110,000 clones, of which the top ten take up less than 4.5%. Sequencing input: PBMCs. These receptors originate from a man aged 25-45 years in good health and CMV-seronegative.

This sequence joins TRBV7-3 and TRBJ2-3; TRBD2 matches 7 bases. The CDR3 covers 16 residues. V lost 4 bases and J lost 0; bases outside the gene matches: 7. Germline assignment: CDR1 SGHTA and CDR2 FQGTGA. The CDR3 sequence is CASSSGRGVSTDTQYF. The CDR3 DNA is TGTGCCAGCAGCTCCGGCCGGGGGGTGAGCACAGATACGCAGTATTTT.

The rearrangement joins TRBV13 to TRBJ2-7; 9 bases agree with TRBD2. J was trimmed by 7 bases and V by 5 bases; bases with no gene match: 12. CDR1 and CDR2 from the germline V gene are PRHDT and FYEKMQ (reference sequence). This CDR3 is 15 amino acids long. The CDR3 region is CASSPRGGGALEQYF. In DNA form, the CDR3 reads TGTGCCAGCAGCCCTCGGGGCGGGGGGGCGCTTGAGCAGTACTTC. The variable domain in full, completed from reference TRBV13 and TRBJ2-7, reads AAGVIQSPRHLIKEKRETATLKCYPIPRHDTVYWYQQGPGQDPQFLISFYEKMQSDKGSIPDRFSAQQFSDYHSELNMSSLELGDSALYFCASSPRGGGALEQYFGPGTRLTVT.

The genes are TRBV27 and TRBJ2-7; 10 positions match TRBD1. V shed 2 bases and J 1 base; nucleotides not matched to a gene: 5. There are 16 residues in the CDR3. CDR1 and CDR2 from the germline V gene are MNHEY and SMNVEV (reference sequence). The chain's CDR3 is CASSLGTGDFSYEQYF. The CDR3 region has the DNA TGTGCCAGCAGTTTAGGGACAGGGGACTTTTCCTACGAGCAGTACTTC.

The V call is TRBV5-1, the J call TRBJ1-3; possible D gene TRBD1, 5 bases. The CDR3 consists of 16 residues. Germline CDR1 SGHRS, CDR2 YFSETQ. Trimming left V 3 bases short and J 1 base short, with 14 bases between. In DNA form, the CDR3 reads TGCGCCAGCAGCTCGGGGGGGACTGCGTCTGGAAACACCATATATTTT. Protein sequence: CASSSGGTASGNTIYF. Complete variable domain (other parts from reference TRBV5-1 and TRBJ1-3): KAGVTQTPRYLIKTRGQQVTLSCSPISGHRSVSWYQQTPGQGLQFLFEYFSETQRNKGNFPGRFSGRQFSNSRSEMNVSTLELGDSALYLCASSSGGTASGNTIYFGEGSWLTVV.

The genes are TRBV5-5 and TRBJ2-5, with 11 bases matching TRBD1. The V and J ends lost 6 bases and 1 base, in that order; junction bases with no gene match: 8. Looked up from germline, CDR1 is SGHKS and CDR2 is YYEKEE (reference sequence). The CDR3 is made up of 16 amino acids. Written as DNA, the CDR3 is TGTGCCAGCAACCGAAGGGGACAGGGGGGCCAAGAGACCCAGTACTTC. It codes for CASNRRGQGGQETQYF.

The gene calls are TRBV18 and TRBJ1-1; D might be TRBD1 (5 bases). CDR1 KGHSH and CDR2 LQKENI come from the germline V gene. Trimming pared 1 base from V and 1 base from J, leaving 10 bases between. There are 15 residues in the CDR3. DNA for the CDR3: TGTGCCAGCTCACCACAAAACGGGGGGAACACTGAAGCTTTCTTT. Its translation is CASSPQNGGNTEAFF.

In nucleotides, the CDR3 is TGTGCCAGCAGTCAGATGGGGGGGCTCAGCTCCTACAATGAGCAGTTCTTC. Residues: CASSQMGGLSSYNEQFF. The J gene is TRBJ2-1, the V gene TRBV7-9; a weak D match, TRBD2 (7 bases). V lost 6 bases and J 0 bases, leaving 18 bases between the germline ends. Per the germline V gene, CDR1 is SEHNR and CDR2 is FQNEAQ (reference sequence). The CDR3 loop spans 17 amino acids. Supplemented by reference TRBV7-9 and TRBJ2-1, the full variable domain reads DTGVSQNPRHKITKRGQNVTFRCDPISEHNRLYWYRQTLGQGPEFLTYFQNEAQLEKSRLLSDRFSAERPKGSFSTLEIQRTEQGDSAMYLCASSQMGGLSSYNEQFFGPGTRLTVL.

The chain couples TRBV7-3 to TRBJ2-2, with 8 bases fitting TRBD1. V was clipped by 5 bases and J by 1 base; unmatched bases: 9. This CDR3 is built from 17 residues. The germline V gene has CDR1 SGHTA and CDR2 FQGTGA. The CDR3 coding sequence is TGTGCCAGCAGCCCCCGGACAGGGCGGGGGAACACCGGGGAGCTGTTTTTT. Its protein product is CASSPRTGRGNTGELFF.

The V gene is TRBV9, the J gene TRBJ1-4; 8 bases line up with TRBD1. The CDR3 sequence is 15 residues long. Germline values: CDR1 SGDLS, CDR2 YYNGEE. V lost 2 bases and J lost 2; bases outside the gene matches: 2. The CDR3: CASSVGQGTNEKLFF. CDR3 bases: TGTGCCAGCAGCGTCGGACAGGGCACTAATGAAAAACTGTTTTTT.